The present T cell receptor (beta chain) was sequenced within a study of blood T cell repertoires in COVID-19. In the original workflow: Researchers report that nucleated cell counts were estimated from reference gene primer amplification. Profiling relied on immunoSEQ multiplex PCR, and the TCRdb table lists in-frame clones only, not all of them. The DNA was the basis for D and trimming; V, J and clone size are from that table. The table records around 140,000 clones, roughly 86% of them present only once. The ends were cut back, 7 bases at V and 4 bases at J, with 17 bases in the middle. Germline V gene data show CDR1 as LNHDA and CDR2 as SQIVND (reference sequence). The CDR3 runs to 14 residues.

The sequence derives from a man in his 70s with acute or convalescent COVID-19. The rearrangement uses TRBV19 and TRBJ2-7, with D perhaps matching TRBD1 (6 bases). The sequenced sample was peripheral blood. The CDR3 spells CASTIGQGHYEQYF. The CDR3 nucleotides read TGTGCCAGTACTATTGGCCAGGGGCATTACGAGCAGTACTTC.